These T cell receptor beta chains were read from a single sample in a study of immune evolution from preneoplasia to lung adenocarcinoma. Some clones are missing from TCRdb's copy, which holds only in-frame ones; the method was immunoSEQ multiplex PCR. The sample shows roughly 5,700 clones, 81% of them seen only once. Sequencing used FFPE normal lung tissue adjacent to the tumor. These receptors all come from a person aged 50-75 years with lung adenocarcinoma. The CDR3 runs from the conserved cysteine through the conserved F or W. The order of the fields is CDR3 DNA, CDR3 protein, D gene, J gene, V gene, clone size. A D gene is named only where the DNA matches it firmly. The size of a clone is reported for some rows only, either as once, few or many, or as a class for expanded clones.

cdr3_nt: TGTGCCAGCAGTGACTATGGGGTCGCGGACACTGAAGCTTTCTTT
cdr3_aa: CASSDYGVADTEAFF
d_call: NA
j_call: TRBJ1-1
v_call: TRBV6-1
clone_size: NA

cdr3_nt: TGCGCCAGCAGCAACGGACAGGGGGTTAATGAGCAGTTCTTC
cdr3_aa: CASSNGQGVNEQFF
d_call: TRBD1
j_call: TRBJ2-1
v_call: TRBV5-1
clone_size: NA

cdr3_nt: TGCAGCGTTTTGGCTGTCAGCTACGAGCAGTACTTC
cdr3_aa: CSVLAVSYEQYF
d_call: NA
j_call: TRBJ2-7
v_call: TRBV29-1
clone_size: few

cdr3_nt: TGTGCCAGCAGCTTCACTAGCACAAACACCGGGGAGCTGTTTTTT
cdr3_aa: CASSFTSTNTGELFF
d_call: NA
j_call: TRBJ2-2
v_call: TRBV7-6
clone_size: NA

cdr3_nt: TGTGCCAGCAGCCCCCGCACAGGCCAAGAGACCCAGTACTTC
cdr3_aa: CASSPRTGQETQYF
d_call: NA
j_call: TRBJ2-5
v_call: TRBV11-2
clone_size: NA

cdr3_nt: TGTGCCAGCAGCTTAGTCGCCGTAACTTCATTAAAAACCGGGGAGCTGTTTTTT
cdr3_aa: CASSLVAVTSLKTGELFF
d_call: NA
j_call: TRBJ2-2
v_call: TRBV7-7
clone_size: NA

cdr3_nt: TGTGCCAGCAGCCCTCGCACCGGGACGGCGCAAGAGACCCAGTACTTC
cdr3_aa: CASSPRTGTAQETQYF
d_call: NA
j_call: TRBJ2-5
v_call: TRBV9
clone_size: NA

cdr3_nt: TGCGCCAGCAGTGGAACTTCCAATGAGCAGTTCTTC
cdr3_aa: CASSGTSNEQFF
d_call: NA
j_call: TRBJ2-1
v_call: TRBV10-1
clone_size: NA

cdr3_nt: TGTGCCAGCAGTACCTTGACGGGGTATCAAGCCTACGAGCAGTACTTC
cdr3_aa: CASSTLTGYQAYEQYF
d_call: NA
j_call: TRBJ2-7
v_call: TRBV2
clone_size: NA

cdr3_nt: TGCGCCAGCAGCCCTCAAACGGGACACCTGACGAGGGATATCTTCGATGAGCAGTTCTTC
cdr3_aa: CASSPQTGHLTRDIFDEQFF
d_call: NA
j_call: TRBJ2-1
v_call: TRBV5-1
clone_size: NA

cdr3_nt: TGTGCCAGCAGTTACAGTACGGGACAGGGGGCCAATGAGCAGTTCTTC
cdr3_aa: CASSYSTGQGANEQFF
d_call: TRBD1
j_call: TRBJ2-1
v_call: TRBV6-6
clone_size: NA

cdr3_nt: TGTGCCAGCCTAGCCGAAGCCAGGGCAAGCTATGGCTACACCTTC
cdr3_aa: CASLAEARASYGYTF
d_call: NA
j_call: TRBJ1-2
v_call: TRBV6-5
clone_size: few

cdr3_nt: TGTGCCAGCAGCCCTGAGACAGGGAAAACGAATGAGCAGTTCTTC
cdr3_aa: CASSPETGKTNEQFF
d_call: TRBD1
j_call: TRBJ2-1
v_call: TRBV2
clone_size: once

cdr3_nt: TGTGCCAGCAGTCCAGCACTGGGAGCGGGCACTGAAGCTTTCTTT
cdr3_aa: CASSPALGAGTEAFF
d_call: NA
j_call: TRBJ1-1
v_call: TRBV28
clone_size: NA

cdr3_nt: TGTGCCAGCAGCGTAGTAGGGACAGGGGGTGGCTACACCTTC
cdr3_aa: CASSVVGTGGGYTF
d_call: TRBD1
j_call: TRBJ1-2
v_call: TRBV9
clone_size: NA

cdr3_nt: TGTGCCAGTACCTCGCGGGGACCGTCCGGAAACACCATATATTTT
cdr3_aa: CASTSRGPSGNTIYF
d_call: NA
j_call: TRBJ1-3
v_call: TRBV19
clone_size: NA

cdr3_nt: TGTGCCACCAGCAGGGGGACTAGCGGAGAGCGGACCCAGTACTTC
cdr3_aa: CATSRGTSGERTQYF
d_call: TRBD2
j_call: TRBJ2-5
v_call: TRBV15
clone_size: NA

cdr3_nt: TGTGCCTGGAGTGCCCCCGGGCGGTGGAACAATCAGCCCCAGCATTTT
cdr3_aa: CAWSAPGRWNNQPQHF
d_call: NA
j_call: TRBJ1-5
v_call: TRBV30
clone_size: once

cdr3_nt: TGTGCCATTTCAGGGGGCCCCTCTGGGGCCAACGTCCTGACTTTC
cdr3_aa: CAISGGPSGANVLTF
d_call: TRBD1
j_call: TRBJ2-6
v_call: TRBV19
clone_size: NA

cdr3_nt: TGTGCCAGCAGCGTAGGTTACGGGAATCGAGGCTACACCTTC
cdr3_aa: CASSVGYGNRGYTF
d_call: NA
j_call: TRBJ1-2
v_call: TRBV9
clone_size: NA

cdr3_nt: TGTGCCAGCAGCCCGGACTTAGCATATGGCTACACCTTC
cdr3_aa: CASSPDLAYGYTF
d_call: NA
j_call: TRBJ1-2
v_call: TRBV6-1
clone_size: NA

cdr3_nt: TGTGCCAGCAGCGTAGGTCAACAGGGCTCCTACAATGAGCAGTTCTTC
cdr3_aa: CASSVGQQGSYNEQFF
d_call: NA
j_call: TRBJ2-1
v_call: TRBV9
clone_size: once

cdr3_nt: TGCGCCAGCGATAAAGGTCTGAACACTGAAGCTTTCTTT
cdr3_aa: CASDKGLNTEAFF
d_call: NA
j_call: TRBJ1-1
v_call: TRBV10-2
clone_size: NA

cdr3_nt: TGTGCCAGCAGCGTAGGAATAGCAGCACCCTACGAGCAGTACTTC
cdr3_aa: CASSVGIAAPYEQYF
d_call: NA
j_call: TRBJ2-7
v_call: TRBV9
clone_size: NA

cdr3_nt: TGTGCCCTGGGAGTCTACGAGCAGTACTTC
cdr3_aa: CALGVYEQYF
d_call: NA
j_call: TRBJ2-7
v_call: TRBV6-1
clone_size: once

cdr3_nt: TGTGCCAGCAGCACCTTCCCGGACACGGAAGCTTTCTTT
cdr3_aa: CASSTFPDTEAFF
d_call: NA
j_call: TRBJ1-1
v_call: TRBV7-2
clone_size: once

cdr3_nt: TGTGCCAGCAGCAAGGGACTAGCGGGAGAGTTAGAGACCCAGTACTTC
cdr3_aa: CASSKGLAGELETQYF
d_call: TRBD2
j_call: TRBJ2-5
v_call: TRBV4-2
clone_size: few

cdr3_nt: TGTGCCAGCAGCTCAGGGGATGCCTCCTACAATGAGCAGTTCTTC
cdr3_aa: CASSSGDASYNEQFF
d_call: NA
j_call: TRBJ2-1
v_call: TRBV7-9
clone_size: NA

cdr3_nt: TGCGCCAGCAGCTTCAAGGGTCAGACCCAGTACTTC
cdr3_aa: CASSFKGQTQYF
d_call: NA
j_call: TRBJ2-5
v_call: TRBV7-2
clone_size: once

cdr3_nt: TGCGCCAGCAGCTTGGAAACGGGATCCGCAGATACGCAGTATTTT
cdr3_aa: CASSLETGSADTQYF
d_call: NA
j_call: TRBJ2-3
v_call: TRBV5-1
clone_size: once

cdr3_nt: TGTGCCAGCAGCTTAGTTTCGATGGGTTTTGGGGGGGGCTCAGAGACCCAGTACTTC
cdr3_aa: CASSLVSMGFGGGSETQYF
d_call: NA
j_call: TRBJ2-5
v_call: TRBV11-2
clone_size: NA

cdr3_nt: TGTGCCAGCAGCCAAGAATCTAGCGGGATTAACACCGGGGAGCTGTTTTTT
cdr3_aa: CASSQESSGINTGELFF
d_call: TRBD2
j_call: TRBJ2-2
v_call: TRBV4-2
clone_size: NA

cdr3_nt: TGTGCCAGCAGCTTATGGGGAGGCGAGACCCAGTACTTC
cdr3_aa: CASSLWGGETQYF
d_call: NA
j_call: TRBJ2-5
v_call: TRBV5-6
clone_size: NA

cdr3_nt: TGTGCCAGCAGCGTAGAGGGAAGCTCTGGAAACACCATATATTTT
cdr3_aa: CASSVEGSSGNTIYF
d_call: NA
j_call: TRBJ1-3
v_call: TRBV9
clone_size: once

cdr3_nt: TGTGCCAGCAGCTTAGATGACTACGAGCAGTACTTC
cdr3_aa: CASSLDDYEQYF
d_call: NA
j_call: TRBJ2-7
v_call: TRBV11-3
clone_size: NA

cdr3_nt: TGTCGGGTAGGAGGGAACACTGAAGCTTTCTTT
cdr3_aa: CRVGGNTEAFF
d_call: NA
j_call: TRBJ1-1
v_call: TRBV28
clone_size: NA

cdr3_nt: TGCGCCAGCAGCCAAGTGGGACTAGCGGGAGGCCCGCTGCACAATGAGCAGTTCTTC
cdr3_aa: CASSQVGLAGGPLHNEQFF
d_call: TRBD2
j_call: TRBJ2-1
v_call: TRBV4-1
clone_size: NA

cdr3_nt: TGTGCCAGCAGCCCGGAAGGGCTTGCGGGTGAGCAGTTCTTC
cdr3_aa: CASSPEGLAGEQFF
d_call: NA
j_call: TRBJ2-1
v_call: TRBV11-3
clone_size: NA

cdr3_nt: TGCAGCGTCTGGTCAGGGAACTCCTACAATGAGCAGTTCTTC
cdr3_aa: CSVWSGNSYNEQFF
d_call: NA
j_call: TRBJ2-1
v_call: TRBV29-1
clone_size: NA

cdr3_nt: TGTGCCAGCAGGTCCAGGACAGCACAAGAGACCCAGTACTTC
cdr3_aa: CASRSRTAQETQYF
d_call: NA
j_call: TRBJ2-5
v_call: TRBV5-4
clone_size: NA